The clone carrying this T cell receptor (beta chain) was counted between two and nine times. Antigen: not known. The sample is drawn from a study of identical twins. A template switching step contributed a universal primer site, while unique molecular identifiers were present in the cDNA. TCRdb redid the calling of the 5' RACE reads with MiXCR, one entry per CDR3 protein. The data contain fewer than 650,000 distinct CDR3 sequences, under 8.5% of them singletons. Germline loops: CDR1 DFQATT, CDR2 SNEGSKA (reference sequence). The CDR3 runs 15 residues. V shed 3 bases and J shed 2 bases, with 14 bases lying between them. Findings and limits, study-wide: Cord blood beta clonotypes present at high abundance carried fewer insertions; no such pattern appeared in memory repertoires. Some out-of-frame alpha sequences were shared by twins, and these showed excess low generation probability. Models underpredicted monozygotic twin sharing of out-of-frame TCR alpha.

The same sample was also studied in work on yellow fever vaccine responses in identical twins.

The sequence came from a woman aged 18-29 years in good health. Sequencing was carried out using PBMCs. The rearrangement joins TRBV20-1 to TRBJ2-1; unclear D gene. CDR3 region: CSARIQNRPYNEQFF. CDR3 sequence (DNA): TGCAGTGCTAGGATCCAAAACCGGCCCTACAATGAGCAGTTCTTC.